The TCR beta chain described here comes from a study of T cells in Graves' hyperthyroidism and ophthalmopathy. The length of the CDR3 is 13 residues. Trimming removed 3 bases from V and 5 bases from J, with 10 bases in between. Germline assignment: CDR1 SGHTA and CDR2 FQGNSA. What was amplified from RNA transcripts were TCR beta CDR3 regions. The study used the HTBI primer set for a first-round RT-PCR of the TCR CDR3. TCRdb reanalysed the multiplex PCR reads using MiXCR and keeps one entry per CDR3 protein. This table has about 510,000 distinct CDR3 sequences, 46% appearing once. The sequencing sample was made of peripheral blood or thyroid tissue (not recorded which). The chain uses TRBV7-2 and TRBJ2-5; D remains unclear. The clonotype comes from an adult woman with Graves' disease, either hyperthyroidism or ophthalmopathy (not recorded which). The CDR3 DNA follows: TGTGCCAGCAGCTTGGCCGGTCCCGAGACCCAGTACTTC. Protein sequence: CASSLAGPETQYF.